This T cell receptor beta chain was found in a study of T cell repertoires in ileal Crohn's disease. Study at large: From the resection specimen's proximal margin, biopsies were taken as MI.

Germline CDR1 and CDR2: SGHDN and FVKESK. The CDR3 has 13 amino acids. V was trimmed by 5 bases and J by 4 bases, leaving 8 bases between them. Of note for this clone: Antigen: not known.

Time point denoted: proximal margin of the surgical specimen (macroscopically non-inflamed). Libraries were prepared by immunoSEQ multiplex PCR; TCRdb keeps only in-frame clonotypes and omits some of them. The repertoire holds roughly 3,000 clones, with around 90% as singletons. Study-level findings and limits: Every patient over 26.8% clonality showed endoscopic recurrence.

The chain combines TRBV14 with TRBJ1-4; perhaps TRBD1 as D (5 bases). Sequencing used ileal tissue. The sequence came from an adult with Crohn's disease. CDR3 sequence: CASSAQDNEKLFF. DNA for the CDR3: TGTGCCAGCAGCGCACAGGATAATGAAAAACTGTTTTTT.